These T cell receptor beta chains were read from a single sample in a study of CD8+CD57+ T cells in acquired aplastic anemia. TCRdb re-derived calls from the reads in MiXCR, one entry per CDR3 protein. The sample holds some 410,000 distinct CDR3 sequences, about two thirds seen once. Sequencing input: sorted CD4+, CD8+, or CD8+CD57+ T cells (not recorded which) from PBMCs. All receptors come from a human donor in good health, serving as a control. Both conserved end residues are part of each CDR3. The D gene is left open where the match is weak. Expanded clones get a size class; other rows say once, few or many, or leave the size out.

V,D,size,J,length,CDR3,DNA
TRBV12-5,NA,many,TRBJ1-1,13,CASDLVGLGKAFF,TGTGCTAGTGACTTGGTGGGGCTGGGGAAAGCTTTCTTT
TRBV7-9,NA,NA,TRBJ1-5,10,CARAGQSQHF,TGTGCCCGCGCAGGACAGTCGCAGCATTTT
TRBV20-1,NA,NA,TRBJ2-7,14,CSARGDRPTYEQYF,TGCAGTGCTAGAGGAGACAGACCTACCTACGAGCAGTACTTC
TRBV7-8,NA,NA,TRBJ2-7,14,CASSPDSPRHDGNF,TGTGCCAGCAGCCCGGATTCACCCCGTCACGATGGGAACTTC
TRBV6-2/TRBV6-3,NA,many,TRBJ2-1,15,CASNWPAVSYNEQFF,TGTGCCAGCAATTGGCCAGCGGTGTCCTACAATGAGCAGTTCTTC
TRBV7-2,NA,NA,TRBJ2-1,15,CASSFGDRNQPQHFF,TGTGCCAGCAGCTTCGGGGATCGCAATCAGCCCCAGCATTTCTTC
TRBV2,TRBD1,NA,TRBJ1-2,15,CASGLGQVLNDQYIF,TGTGCCAGTGGCCTGGGACAGGTTCTTAACGATCAGTACATCTTC
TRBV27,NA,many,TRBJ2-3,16,CASSSFRQESTDTQYF,TGTGCCAGCAGTTCATTTAGACAGGAGAGCACAGATACGCAGTATTTT
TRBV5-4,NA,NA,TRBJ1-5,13,CATSPQSNQPQHF,TGTGCCACCAGCCCGCAGAGCAATCAGCCCCAGCATTTT
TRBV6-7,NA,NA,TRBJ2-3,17,CASSYRERGIGTDTQYF,TGTGCCAGCAGTTACCGCGAAAGGGGGATAGGCACAGATACGCAGTATTTT
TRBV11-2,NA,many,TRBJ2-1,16,CASSDLPGASGDEQFF,TGTGCCAGCAGCGATCTCCCGGGGGCTAGCGGCGATGAGCAGTTCTTC
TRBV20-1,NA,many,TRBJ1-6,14,CSARPGGDNSPLHF,TGCAGTGCTAGACCGGGGGGCGATAATTCACCCCTCCACTTT
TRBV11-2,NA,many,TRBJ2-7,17,CASSPPLIATLFYEQYF,TGTGCCAGCAGCCCCCCCTTAATAGCGACCCTATTCTACGAGCAGTACTTC
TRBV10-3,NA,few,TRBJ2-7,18,CAISEADFWAGDTYEQYF,TGTGCCATCAGTGAGGCTGATTTTTGGGCAGGGGACACCTACGAGCAGTACTTC
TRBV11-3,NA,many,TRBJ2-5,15,CASSLRLAGQETQYF,TGTGCCAGCAGCTTGAGGCTGGCAGGTCAAGAGACCCAGTACTTC
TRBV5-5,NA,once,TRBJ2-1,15,CASSLGGGQHNEQFF,TGTGCCAGCAGCTTAGGCGGGGGACAGCACAATGAGCAGTTCTTC
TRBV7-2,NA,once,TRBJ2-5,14,CASSSSNSLLHFYF,TGTGCCAGCAGCTCTTCGAATTCACTACTCCACTTTTACTTC
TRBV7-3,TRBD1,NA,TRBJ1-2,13,CASNQDRAGGYPF,TGTGCCAGCAACCAAGACAGGGCCGGGGGCTACCCCTTC
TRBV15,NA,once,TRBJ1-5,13,CATSRGDNQPQHF,TGTGCCACCAGCCGGGGGGATAATCAGCCCCAGCACTTT
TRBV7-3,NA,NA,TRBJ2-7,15,CASSLAPGRSREQYF,TGCGCCAGCAGCTTAGCGCCAGGGCGCTCGAGGGAGCAGTACTTC
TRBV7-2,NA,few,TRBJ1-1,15,CASSLVGGGNTEAFF,TGTGCCAGCAGCTTAGTGGGCGGGGGCAACACTGAAGCTTTCTTT
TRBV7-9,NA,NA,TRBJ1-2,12,CASSLGHPVNAF,TGTGCCAGCAGCTTGGGGCACCCTGTGAACGCCTTC
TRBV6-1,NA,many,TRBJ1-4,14,CASSEVWGSQSCLF,TGTGCCAGCAGTGAAGTGTGGGGTAGCCAGTCGTGTCTTTTT
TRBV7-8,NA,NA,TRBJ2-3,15,CASTPKSAETQNQYF,TGTGCCAGCACCCCTAAGTCGGCCGAGACCCAGAACCAGTATTTT
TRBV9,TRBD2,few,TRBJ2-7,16,CASSETPTSGGHEQYF,TGTGCCAGCAGCGAGACGCCGACTAGCGGGGGCCACGAGCAGTACTTC
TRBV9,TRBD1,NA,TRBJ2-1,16,CASSVLRTGADNEQFF,TGTGCCAGCAGCGTACTAAGGACAGGGGCTGACAATGAGCAGTTCTTC
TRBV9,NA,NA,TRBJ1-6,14,CASSVVGFDSPLHF,TGTGCCAGCAGCGTAGTAGGGTTTGACTCACCCCTCCACTTT
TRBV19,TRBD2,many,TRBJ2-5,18,CASSPSRTSGGKAETQYF,TGTGCCAGTAGTCCTTCAAGGACTAGCGGGGGGAAAGCCGAGACCCAGTACTTC
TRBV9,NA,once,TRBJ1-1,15,CASSSAKEGDTQSFF,TGTGCCAGCAGCTCGGCCAAGGAGGGCGATACGCAGTCTTTCTTT
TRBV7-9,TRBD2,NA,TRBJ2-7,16,CASSPATSASSYEQYF,TGTGCCAGCAGCCCGGCGACTAGCGCGAGCTCCTACGAGCAGTACTTC
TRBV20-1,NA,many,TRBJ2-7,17,CSARRDTGTKPSYEQYF,TGCAGTGCTAGAAGGGACACCGGCACCAAACCTTCCTACGAGCAGTACTTC
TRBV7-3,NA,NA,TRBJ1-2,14,CASSTGSHASGNTF,TGTGCCAGCAGTACCGGGTCCCACGCATCTGGCAACACCTTC
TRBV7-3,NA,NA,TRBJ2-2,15,CASSPEGGSRGARFF,TGTGCCAGCAGCCCGGAGGGTGGGAGTCGCGGGGCGCGGTTTTTT
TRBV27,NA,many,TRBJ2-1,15,CASTWGFGVLDEQFF,TGTGCCAGCACTTGGGGTTTTGGGGTGTTGGATGAGCAGTTCTTC
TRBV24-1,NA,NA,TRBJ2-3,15,CATSLWPPSTDTQYF,TGTGCCACCAGTTTGTGGCCCCCTAGCACAGATACGCAGTATTTT
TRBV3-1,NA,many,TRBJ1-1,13,CASSLAGATEAFF,TGTGCCAGCAGCCTAGCAGGGGCCACTGAAGCTTTCTTT
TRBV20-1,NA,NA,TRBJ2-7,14,CSARSGGYTAEQYF,TGCAGTGCTAGAAGCGGAGGATACACAGCCGAGCAGTACTTC
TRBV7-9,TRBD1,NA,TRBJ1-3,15,CASSSDRYQETQYYF,TGTGCCAGCAGCTCGGACAGGTACCAAGAGACCCAGTACTATTTT
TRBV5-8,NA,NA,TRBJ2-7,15,CASSLASDPAYEQYF,TGTGCCAGCAGCTTGGCTTCCGACCCAGCCTACGAGCAGTACTTC
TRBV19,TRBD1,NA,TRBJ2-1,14,CASSIQGAAVEQFF,TGTGCCAGTAGTATACAGGGGGCAGCGGTCGAGCAGTTCTTC
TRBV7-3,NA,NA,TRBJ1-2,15,CATSTWEAPNEGYTF,TGTGCCACCAGCACCTGGGAGGCTCCGAACGAAGGCTACACCTTC
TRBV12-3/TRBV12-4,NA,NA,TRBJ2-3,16,CASSVYRAHSTDTQYF,TGTGCCAGCAGTGTGTACAGGGCTCATAGCACAGATACGCAGTATTTT
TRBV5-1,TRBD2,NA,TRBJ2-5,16,CASSLTSTSGQETQYF,TGCGCCAGCAGCTTGACCTCGACTAGCGGCCAAGAGACCCAGTACTTC